The clone carrying this T cell receptor (beta chain) occurred a few times. As yet, its antigen is unknown. The V and J ends lost 2 bases and 7 bases, in that order; junction bases with no gene match: 5. The CDR3 totals 15 residues. CDR1 is MNHNY and CDR2 is SVGAGI in the germline V gene (reference sequence). Primers for the PCR totalled 60 Vbeta and 13 Jbeta. Original data processing: In a later analysis, the count reached tens of millions of unique TCR beta chains, with roughly 11 million shared. This table comes from immunoSEQ multiplex PCR, and its TCRdb copy is limited to in-frame clones, with some not included. Clone size and the V and J calls come from that table; the DNA yielded D and trimming. The table records about 140,000 clones, approximately 80% of them present only once. This record belongs to a study of cytomegalovirus exposure and HLA in healthy donors. Overall study context: Counted in an early data release were tens of millions of unique TCRs from HLA-typed donors.

The study's findings and limits: The later analysis indicated that the majority of CMV-associated TCR beta chains appeared HLA-restricted.

This clonotype was sampled from a woman aged 50 to 65 in good health and CMV-seronegative. Material for sequencing was PBMCs. The V and J genes are TRBV6-6 and TRBJ1-2; 12 nucleotides line up with TRBD1. This CDR3 reads CASSYRGTGGPGYTF. In nucleotides, the CDR3 is TGTGCCAGCAGTTACAGAGGGACAGGGGGCCCTGGCTACACCTTC.